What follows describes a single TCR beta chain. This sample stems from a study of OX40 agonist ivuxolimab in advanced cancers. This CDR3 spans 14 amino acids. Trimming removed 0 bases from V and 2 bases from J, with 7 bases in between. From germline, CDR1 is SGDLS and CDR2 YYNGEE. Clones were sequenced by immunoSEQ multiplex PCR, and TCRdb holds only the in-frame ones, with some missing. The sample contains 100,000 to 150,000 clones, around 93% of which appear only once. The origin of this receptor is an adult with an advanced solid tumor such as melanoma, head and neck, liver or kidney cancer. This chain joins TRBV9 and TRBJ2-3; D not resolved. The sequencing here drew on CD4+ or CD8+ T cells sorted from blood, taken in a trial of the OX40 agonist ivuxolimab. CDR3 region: CASSVALNTDTQYF. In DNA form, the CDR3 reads TGTGCCAGCAGCGTAGCTTTGAACACAGATACGCAGTATTTT.